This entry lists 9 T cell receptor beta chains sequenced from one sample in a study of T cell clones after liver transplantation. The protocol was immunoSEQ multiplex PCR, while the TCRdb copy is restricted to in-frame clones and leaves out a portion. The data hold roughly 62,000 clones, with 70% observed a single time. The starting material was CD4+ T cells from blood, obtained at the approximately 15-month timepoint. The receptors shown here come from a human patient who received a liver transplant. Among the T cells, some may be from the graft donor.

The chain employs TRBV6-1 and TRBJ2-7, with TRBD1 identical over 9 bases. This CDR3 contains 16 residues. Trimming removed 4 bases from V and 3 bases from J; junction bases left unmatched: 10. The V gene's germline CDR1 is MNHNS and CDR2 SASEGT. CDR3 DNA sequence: TGTGCCAGCAGTGGGCAAGGGACAGGGAAAAGCTACGAGCAGTACTTC. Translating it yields CASSGQGTGKSYEQYF.

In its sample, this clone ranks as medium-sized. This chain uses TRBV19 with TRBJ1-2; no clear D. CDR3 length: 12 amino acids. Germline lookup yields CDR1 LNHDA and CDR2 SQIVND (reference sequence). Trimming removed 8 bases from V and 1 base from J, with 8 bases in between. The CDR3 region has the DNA TGTGCCAGTTTCAGCAATAACTATGGCTACACCTTC. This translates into CASFSNNYGYTF.

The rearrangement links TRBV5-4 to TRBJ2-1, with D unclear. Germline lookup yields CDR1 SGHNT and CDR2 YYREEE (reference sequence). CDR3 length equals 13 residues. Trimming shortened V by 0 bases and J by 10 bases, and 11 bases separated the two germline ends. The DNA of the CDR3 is TGTGCCAGCAGCTTGGTGGCAGAACCGGAGCAGTTCTTC. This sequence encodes CASSLVAEPEQFF.

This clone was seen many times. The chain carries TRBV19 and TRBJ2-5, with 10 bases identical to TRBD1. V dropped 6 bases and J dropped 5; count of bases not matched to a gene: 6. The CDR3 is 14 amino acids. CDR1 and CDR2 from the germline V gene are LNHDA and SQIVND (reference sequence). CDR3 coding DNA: TGTGCCAGTAGGGTGACAGGGGGCCGTGAGACCCAGTACTTC. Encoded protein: CASRVTGGRETQYF.

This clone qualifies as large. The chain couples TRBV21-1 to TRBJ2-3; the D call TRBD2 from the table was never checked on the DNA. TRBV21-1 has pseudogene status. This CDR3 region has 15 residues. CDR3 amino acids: CASRSGTSATDTQYF. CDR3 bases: TGTGCCAGCAGGTCCGGGACTAGCGCCACAGATACGCAGTATTTT.

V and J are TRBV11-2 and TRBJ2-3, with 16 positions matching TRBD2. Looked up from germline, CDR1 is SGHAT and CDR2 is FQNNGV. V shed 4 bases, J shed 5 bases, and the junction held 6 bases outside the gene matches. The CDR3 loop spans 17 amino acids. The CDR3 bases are TGTGCCAGCAGCTCCGGGACTAGCGGGAGGGCCCAAGATACGCAGTATTTT. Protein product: CASSSGTSGRAQDTQYF.

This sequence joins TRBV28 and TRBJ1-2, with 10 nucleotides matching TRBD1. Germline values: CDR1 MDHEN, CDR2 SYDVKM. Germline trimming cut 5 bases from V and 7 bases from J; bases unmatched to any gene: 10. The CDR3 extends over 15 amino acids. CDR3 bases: TGTGCCAGCAGTCCGGCTGGGACAGGGGAGGGTGGCTACACCTTC. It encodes CASSPAGTGEGGYTF.

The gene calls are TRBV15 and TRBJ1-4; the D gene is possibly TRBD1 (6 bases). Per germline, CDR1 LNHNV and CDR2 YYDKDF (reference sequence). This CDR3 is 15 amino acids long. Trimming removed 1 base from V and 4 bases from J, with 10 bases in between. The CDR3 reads CATSRGDTGNEKLFF. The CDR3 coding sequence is TGTGCCACCAGCAGAGGGGACACCGGTAATGAAAAACTGTTTTTT.

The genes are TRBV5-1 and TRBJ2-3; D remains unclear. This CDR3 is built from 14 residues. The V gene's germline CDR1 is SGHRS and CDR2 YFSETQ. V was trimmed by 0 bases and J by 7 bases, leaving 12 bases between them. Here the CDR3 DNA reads TGCGCCAGCAGCTTGGAGCAGAGCAGTTATACGCAGTATTTT. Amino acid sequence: CASSLEQSSYTQYF.